These 14 T cell receptor beta chains came from one sample sequenced in a study of beta chain features in type 1 diabetes. All of the isolated RNA was reverse transcribed, so expressed TCRB transcripts were sequenced. Using immunoSEQ multiplex PCR, the repertoire was profiled, and TCRdb retains in-frame clones only, with some absent. Of about 180,000 clones listed, 10% to 15% were seen once; the top ten hold around 0.63%. Sequencing used central memory CD4+ T cells from blood. These receptor sequences come from a woman younger than 35 in good health.

This clone was seen a few times. It may be a read error: a sequence one base away is much more abundant. Other DNA sequences in the same sample also yield this CDR3. The V gene is TRBV7-9, the J gene TRBJ2-7; D gene unclear. This CDR3 is built from 11 residues. The V end lost 4 bases, the J end lost 3 bases, and 4 bases lay between the germline ends. CDR1 SEHNR and CDR2 FQNEAQ come from the germline V gene (reference sequence). CDR3 region: CASSSYYEQYF. In DNA form, the CDR3 reads TGTGCCAGCAGCTCCTACTACGAGCAGTACTTC.

This clone came up a few times. V is TRBV19 and J is TRBJ2-2; 10 positions match TRBD1. V trimming: 3 bases; J trimming: 4 bases; junction bases outside the gene matches: 5. The germline V gene has CDR1 LNHDA and CDR2 SQIVND (reference sequence). This CDR3 region has 16 residues. Here the CDR3 reads CASSIGTGVITGELFF. CDR3 in DNA: TGTGCCAGTAGTATCGGGACAGGGGTAATCACCGGGGAGCTGTTTTTT.

This clone was counted only a few times. The rearrangement links TRBV11-2 to TRBJ2-1; the match to TRBD2 covers 7 bases. The CDR3 spans 15 residues. Germline lookup yields CDR1 SGHAT and CDR2 FQNNGV. V was pared by 0 bases and J by 9 bases, with 8 bases of the junction left unmatched. CDR3 loop: CASSLERGSVREQFF. The CDR3 DNA sequence: TGTGCCAGCAGCTTAGAACGCGGGAGTGTCCGTGAGCAGTTCTTC.

The chain employs TRBV6-1 and TRBJ2-3, with D maybe TRBD2 (6 bases). Germline CDR1 and CDR2: MNHNS and SASEGT. Between the trimmed V and J ends, which lost 3 bases and 2 bases, there was a span of 12 bases. The CDR3 totals 15 residues. The CDR3 DNA reads TGTGCCAGCAGTGAGGGACTCAAGGACACAGATACGCAGTATTTT. Translating it yields CASSEGLKDTDTQYF.

The chain combines TRBV4-2 with TRBJ1-2; the match to TRBD1 covers 7 bases. Germline CDR1 and CDR2: LGHNA and YNFKEQ. CDR3 length: 18 residues. With 4 bases clipped from V and 0 bases from J, the junction kept 14 bases outside the gene matches. CDR3 protein: CASSRQQGTQKANYGYTF. DNA of the CDR3: TGTGCCAGCAGCCGGCAACAGGGGACGCAAAAGGCTAACTATGGCTACACCTTC.

This clone has more than one count but fewer than ten. The rearrangement uses TRBV7-2 and TRBJ2-5; 10 positions match TRBD1. J gave up 5 bases and V 6 bases, and 9 bases lay outside the gene matches. The length of the CDR3 is 15 residues. Germline-derived CDR1 and CDR2 are SGHTA and FQGNSA. The CDR3 protein is CASRPGQGDWETQYF. The DNA of the CDR3 is TGTGCCAGCAGGCCTGGACAGGGGGATTGGGAGACCCAGTACTTC. Full variable domain (rest looked up from reference TRBV7-2 and TRBJ2-5): GAGVSQSPSNKVTEKGKDVELRCDPISGHTALYWYRQSLGQGLEFLIYFQGNSAPDKSGLPSDRFSAERTGGSVSTLTIQRTQQEDSAVYLCASRPGQGDWETQYFGPGTRLLVL.

V gene TRBV4-3 combines with J gene TRBJ2-1, with D possibly TRBD1 on 5 matching bases. CDR1 and CDR2 from the germline V gene are LGHNA and YSLEER. The V and J ends lost 4 bases and 2 bases respectively, with 12 bases between them. This CDR3 contains 15 residues. The CDR3 nucleotides are TGCGCCAGCAGCCGCGGACACGGACCCTACAATGAGCAGTTCTTC. Protein product: CASSRGHGPYNEQFF.

This CDR3 reads CATSRSGSLSTDTQYF. CDR3 coding DNA: TGTGCCACCAGCAGAAGCGGGAGTCTGAGCACAGATACGCAGTATTTT. The chain joins TRBV15 to TRBJ2-3; TRBD2 matches at 8 bases. The V gene end was trimmed by 2 bases and the J gene end by 0 bases; junction bases not matched to a gene: 4. This CDR3 contains 16 residues. Germline-derived CDR1 and CDR2 are LNHNV and YYDKDF (reference sequence).

This clone was observed a handful of times. The chain joins TRBV28 to TRBJ2-7, with 7 bases that match TRBD2. V shed 1 base, J shed 9 bases, and the junction held 15 bases outside the gene matches. CDR3 size: 16 residues. Per germline, CDR1 MDHEN and CDR2 SYDVKM. The CDR3 sequence: CASSLLAGHRSGGQYF. For the CDR3, the DNA is TGTGCCAGCAGTTTATTAGCAGGACACCGGTCGGGGGGGCAGTACTTC.

This clone was counted only a few times. CDR3: CASSLQGARSSGANVLTF. In DNA form, the CDR3 reads TGTGCCAGCAGTTTACAGGGGGCGCGGAGCTCTGGGGCCAACGTCCTGACTTTC. The chain joins TRBV7-2 to TRBJ2-6, with 9 bases lining up with TRBD1. V shed 6 bases, J shed 0 bases, and the junction held 9 bases outside the gene matches. The CDR3 extends over 18 amino acids. Germline V lookup: CDR1 SGHTA, CDR2 FQGNSA.

This clone turned up a few times. This sequence joins TRBV6-5 and TRBJ2-5, with D possibly TRBD1 on 5 matching bases. Germline V gives CDR1 MNHEY, CDR2 SVGAGI. The CDR3 runs 13 residues. Trimming stripped 2 bases from V and 2 bases from J, with 6 bases between. The CDR3 coding sequence is TGTGCCAGCAGTTACCAGGGTCAAGAGACCCAGTACTTC. This sequence encodes CASSYQGQETQYF.

Only a few counts were recorded for this clone. The chain links TRBV4-1 to TRBJ1-5, with D hard to call. The CDR3 length is 15 residues. V was pared by 4 bases and J by 1 base, with 11 bases between. Germline-derived CDR1 and CDR2 are MGHRA and YSYEKL. The CDR3 reads CASSPPDGSNQPQHF. Here the CDR3 DNA reads TGCGCCAGCAGCCCCCCCGACGGGAGCAATCAGCCCCAGCATTTT.

V is TRBV2 and J is TRBJ2-7; a possible D gene is TRBD1 (5 bases). The CDR3 covers 15 residues. V lost 2 bases to trimming and J lost 5 bases, with 16 bases between them. The germline V gene has CDR1 SNHLY and CDR2 FYNNEI. The CDR3 loop reads CASSELRQGAHEQYF. The CDR3, as DNA: TGTGCCAGCAGTGAATTGCGTCAGGGCGCCCACGAGCAGTACTTC.

The V and J genes are TRBV7-9 and TRBJ1-2; 12 bases agree with TRBD1. J was trimmed by 8 bases and V by 5 bases; bases with no gene match: 6. Germline CDR1 reads SEHNR; CDR2 reads FQNEAQ (reference sequence). The CDR3 runs to 14 residues. The CDR3 coding sequence is TGTGCCAGCAGCGCGGGACAGGGGGCAAACGGCTACACCTTC. As protein: CASSAGQGANGYTF.